The present T cell receptor beta chain was sequenced within a study of CD8+CD57+ T cells in acquired aplastic anemia. Overall study findings and caveats: A significant difference in CD8+ Simpson's diversity between patients and controls was not found.

This CDR3 contains 15 residues. Germline CDR1 reads KGHDR; CDR2 reads SFDVKD. Details on this clonotype: What it binds is unknown. Compared with germline, one end of the junction differs, possibly owing to a read error.

CDR3 and TCR beta VDJ profiling relied on a genomic DNA template. TCRdb reanalysed the reads using MiXCR and keeps one entry per CDR3 protein. The sample contains 170,000 or so distinct CDR3 sequences, less than 50% of which appear only once. For sequencing, patients were chosen who had shown expansion of CD8+CD57+ cells by flow cytometry. This sequence was found in a human donor with aplastic anemia. Material: sorted CD4+, CD8+, or CD8+CD57+ T cells (not recorded which) from PBMCs. This sequence joins TRBV24-1 and TRBJ2-5; D may be TRBD2 (6 bases). Near its end, the DNA agrees better with TRBJ2-1, so the J call may be wrong. CDR3 amino acids: CATSAGALGYNGQFF. The CDR3 DNA follows: TGTGCCACCAGTGCGGGAGCGCTTGGGTACAATGGGCAGTTCTTC.